The clone carrying this TCR beta chain showed up just a few times. What it recognizes is unknown. This specimen comes from a study of blood T cells in healthy people across ages. Study-wide results and limits: Leaving the PBMCs unsorted stopped any conclusive comparison of naive versus antigen-experienced cells.

Germline assignment: CDR1 SEHNR and CDR2 FQNEAQ (reference sequence). This CDR3 region has 17 residues. V lost 0 bases to trimming and J lost 2 bases; unmatched junction nucleotides: 6. Using a J-beta primer mix together with a sample-barcoded 5' primer, a second PCR was run for roughly 6 to 11 cycles. TCRdb re-called the 5' RACE reads with MiXCR, one entry per CDR3 protein. The repertoire holds over 950,000 distinct CDR3 sequences, with more than 30% as singletons. Healthy Caucasian individuals from Russia aged about 6 to 90 were enrolled as donors. The chain uses TRBV7-9 and TRBJ2-3; 9 bases align to TRBD2. The sample consisted of blood. This sequence originates from a man younger than 30 in good health. Here the CDR3 reads CASSLAGSGGLTDTQYF. The CDR3 DNA reads as TGTGCCAGCAGCTTAGCGGGTAGCGGGGGACTCACAGATACGCAGTATTTT. Supplemented by reference TRBV7-9 and TRBJ2-3, the full variable domain reads DTGVSQNPRHKITKRGQNVTFRCDPISEHNRLYWYRQTLGQGPEFLTYFQNEAQLEKSRLLSDRFSAERPKGSFSTLEIQRTEQGDSAMYLCASSLAGSGGLTDTQYFGPGTRLTVL.